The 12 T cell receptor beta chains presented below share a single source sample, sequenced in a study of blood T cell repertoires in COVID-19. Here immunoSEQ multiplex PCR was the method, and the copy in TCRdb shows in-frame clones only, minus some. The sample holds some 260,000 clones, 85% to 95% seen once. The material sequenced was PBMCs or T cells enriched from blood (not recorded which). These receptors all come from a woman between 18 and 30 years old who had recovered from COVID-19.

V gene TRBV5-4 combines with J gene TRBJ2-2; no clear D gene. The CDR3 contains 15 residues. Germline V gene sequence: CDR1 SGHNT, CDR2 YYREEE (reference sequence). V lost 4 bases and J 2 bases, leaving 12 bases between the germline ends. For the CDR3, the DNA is TGTGCCAGCAGCATAGCCGGGTATAACACCGGGGAGCTGTTTTTT. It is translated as CASSIAGYNTGELFF.

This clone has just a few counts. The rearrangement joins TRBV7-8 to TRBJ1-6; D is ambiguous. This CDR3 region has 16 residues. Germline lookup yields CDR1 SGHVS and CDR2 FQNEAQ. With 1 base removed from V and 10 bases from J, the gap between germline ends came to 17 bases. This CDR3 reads CASSLGGRTLGSPLHF. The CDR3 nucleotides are TGTGCCAGCAGCTTAGGTGGGAGGACCCTGGGGTCACCCCTCCACTTT.

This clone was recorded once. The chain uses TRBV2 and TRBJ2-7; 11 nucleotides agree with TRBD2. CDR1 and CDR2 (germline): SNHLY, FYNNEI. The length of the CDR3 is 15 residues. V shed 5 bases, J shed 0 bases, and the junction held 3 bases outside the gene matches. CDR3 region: CASSLTSGSSYEQYF. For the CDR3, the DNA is TGTGCCAGCAGTCTTACTAGCGGGAGCTCCTACGAGCAGTACTTC.

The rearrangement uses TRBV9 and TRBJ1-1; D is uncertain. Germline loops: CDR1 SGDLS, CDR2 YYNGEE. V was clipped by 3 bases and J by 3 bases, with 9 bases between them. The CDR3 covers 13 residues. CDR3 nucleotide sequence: TGTGCCAGCAGCGCCGCAGGATACACTGAAGCTTTCTTT. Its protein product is CASSAAGYTEAFF. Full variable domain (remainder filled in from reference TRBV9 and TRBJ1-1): DSGVTQTPKHLITATGQRVTLRCSPRSGDLSVYWYQQSLDQGLQFLIQYYNGEERAKGNILERFSAQQFPDLHSELNLSSLELGDSALYFCASSAAGYTEAFFGQGTRLTVV.

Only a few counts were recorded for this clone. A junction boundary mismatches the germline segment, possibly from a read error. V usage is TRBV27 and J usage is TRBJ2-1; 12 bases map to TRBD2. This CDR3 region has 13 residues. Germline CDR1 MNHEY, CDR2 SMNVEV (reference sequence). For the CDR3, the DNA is TGTGCCAGCAGTTCTAGCGGGAGGGCCCCATGGGTCTTC. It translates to CASSSSGRAPWVF.

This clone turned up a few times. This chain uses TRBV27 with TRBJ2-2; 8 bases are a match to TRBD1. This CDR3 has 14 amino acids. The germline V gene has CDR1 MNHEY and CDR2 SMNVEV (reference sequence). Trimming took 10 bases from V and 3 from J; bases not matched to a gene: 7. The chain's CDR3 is CATSGQGDTGELFF. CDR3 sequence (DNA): TGTGCCACCTCTGGACAGGGCGACACCGGGGAGCTGTTTTTT.

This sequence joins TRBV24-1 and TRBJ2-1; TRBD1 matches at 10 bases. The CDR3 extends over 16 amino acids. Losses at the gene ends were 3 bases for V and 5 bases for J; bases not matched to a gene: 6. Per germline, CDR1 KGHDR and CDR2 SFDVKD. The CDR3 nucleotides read TGTGCCACCAGTGATCCGGGACAGGGGATGAACAATGAGCAGTTCTTC. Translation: CATSDPGQGMNNEQFF.

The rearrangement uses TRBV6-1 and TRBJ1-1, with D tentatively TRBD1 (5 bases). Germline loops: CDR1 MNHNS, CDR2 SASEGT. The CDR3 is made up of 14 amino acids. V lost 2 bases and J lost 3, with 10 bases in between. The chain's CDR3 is CASSEQQVHTEAFF. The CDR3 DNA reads TGTGCCAGCAGTGAACAACAGGTCCACACTGAAGCTTTCTTT.

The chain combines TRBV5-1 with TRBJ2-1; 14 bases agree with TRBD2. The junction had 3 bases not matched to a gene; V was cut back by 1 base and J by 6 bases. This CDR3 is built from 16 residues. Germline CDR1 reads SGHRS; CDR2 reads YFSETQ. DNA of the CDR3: TGCGCCAGCAGCTTGCCAGGGACTAGCGGGAGCAATGAGCAGTTCTTC. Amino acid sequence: CASSLPGTSGSNEQFF.

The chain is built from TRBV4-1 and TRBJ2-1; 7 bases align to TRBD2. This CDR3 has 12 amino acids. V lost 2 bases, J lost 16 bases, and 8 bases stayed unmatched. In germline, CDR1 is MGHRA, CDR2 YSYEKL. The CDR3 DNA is TGCGCCAGCAGCCAAAGCGGGGACCTTCAATTCTTC. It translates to CASSQSGDLQFF.

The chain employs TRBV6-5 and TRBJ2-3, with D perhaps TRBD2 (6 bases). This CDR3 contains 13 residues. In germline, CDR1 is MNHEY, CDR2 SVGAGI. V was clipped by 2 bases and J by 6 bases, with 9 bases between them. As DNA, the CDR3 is TGTGCCAGCAGTTACCCGGGACTCGATACGCAGTATTTT. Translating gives CASSYPGLDTQYF.

CDR3 sequence (DNA): TGCAGCGTTGAAGATACGGGACACCCGTTCTCTGGGGCCAACGTCCTGACTTTC. It translates to CSVEDTGHPFSGANVLTF. The chain combines TRBV29-1 with TRBJ2-6; D possibly corresponds to TRBD1 (6 bases). V shed 0 bases and J shed 0 bases, with 15 bases lying between them. Germline V gives CDR1 SQVTM, CDR2 ANQGSEA. This CDR3 spans 18 amino acids.